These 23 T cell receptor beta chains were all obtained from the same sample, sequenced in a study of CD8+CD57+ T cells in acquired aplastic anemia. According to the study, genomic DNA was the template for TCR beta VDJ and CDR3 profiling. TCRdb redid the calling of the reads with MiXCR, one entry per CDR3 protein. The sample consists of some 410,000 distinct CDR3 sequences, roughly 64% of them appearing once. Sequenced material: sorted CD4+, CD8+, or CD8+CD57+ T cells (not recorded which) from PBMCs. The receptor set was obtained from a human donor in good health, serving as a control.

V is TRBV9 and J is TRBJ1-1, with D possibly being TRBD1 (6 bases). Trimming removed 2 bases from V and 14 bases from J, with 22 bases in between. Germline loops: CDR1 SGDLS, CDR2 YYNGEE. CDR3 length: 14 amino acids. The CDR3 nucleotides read TGTGCCAGCAGCGTCCGGGGGGGCTATGGTGACGCCTTCTTT. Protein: CASSVRGGYGDAFF.

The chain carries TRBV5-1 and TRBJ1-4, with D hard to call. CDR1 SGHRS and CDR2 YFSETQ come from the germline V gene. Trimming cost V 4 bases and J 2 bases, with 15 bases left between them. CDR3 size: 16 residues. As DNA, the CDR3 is TGCGCCAGCAGCCTAAGACCGACGAACACTAATGAAAAACTGTTTTTT. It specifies CASSLRPTNTNEKLFF.

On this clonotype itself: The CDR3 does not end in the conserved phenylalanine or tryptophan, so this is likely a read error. The CDR3 region has the DNA TGTGCCAGCAGCAAGAACCCGGGACACCTCTCCTACGAGCAGTACTCC. Protein sequence: CASSKNPGHLSYEQYS. The chain uses TRBV7-3 and TRBJ2-7; the D gene is possibly TRBD1 (6 bases). Trimming removed 5 bases at V and 0 bases at J, with 17 bases between. Looked up from germline, CDR1 is SGHTA and CDR2 is FQGTGA. This CDR3 is built from 16 residues.

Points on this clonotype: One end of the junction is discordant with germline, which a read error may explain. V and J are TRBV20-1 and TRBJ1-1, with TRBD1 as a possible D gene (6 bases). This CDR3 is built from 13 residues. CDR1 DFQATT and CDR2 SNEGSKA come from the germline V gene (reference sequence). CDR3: CSAVGALNTEAFF. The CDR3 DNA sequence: TGCAGTGCAGTGGGGGCTTTGAACACTGAGGCTTTCTTT.

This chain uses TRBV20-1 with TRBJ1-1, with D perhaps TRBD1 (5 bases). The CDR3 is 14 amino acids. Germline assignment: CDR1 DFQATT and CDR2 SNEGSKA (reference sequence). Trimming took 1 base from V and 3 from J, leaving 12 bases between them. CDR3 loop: CSARGLRADTEAFF. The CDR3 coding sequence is TGCAGTGCTAGAGGGCTCAGGGCGGACACTGAAGCTTTCTTT.

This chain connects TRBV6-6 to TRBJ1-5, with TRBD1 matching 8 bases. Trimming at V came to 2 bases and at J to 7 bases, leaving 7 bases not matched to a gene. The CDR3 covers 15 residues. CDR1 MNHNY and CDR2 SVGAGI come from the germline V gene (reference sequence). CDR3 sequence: CASSYGAGGYQPQHF. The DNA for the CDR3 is TGTGCCAGCAGTTACGGGGCAGGGGGCTACCAGCCCCAGCATTTT.

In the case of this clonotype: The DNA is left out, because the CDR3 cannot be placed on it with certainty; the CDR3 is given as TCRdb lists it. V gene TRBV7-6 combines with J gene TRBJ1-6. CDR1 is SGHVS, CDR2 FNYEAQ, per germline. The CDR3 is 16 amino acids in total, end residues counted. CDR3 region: CASSDHNEQFFGPLHF.

Written as DNA, the CDR3 is TGTGCCAGCAGTGTCGGCTCTGACTATGGCTACACCTTC. It specifies CASSVGSDYGYTF. This chain links TRBV2 with TRBJ1-2; no clear D gene. This CDR3 has 13 residues. Trimming left V 4 bases short and J 3 bases short, with 9 bases between. Germline V gives CDR1 SNHLY, CDR2 FYNNEI.

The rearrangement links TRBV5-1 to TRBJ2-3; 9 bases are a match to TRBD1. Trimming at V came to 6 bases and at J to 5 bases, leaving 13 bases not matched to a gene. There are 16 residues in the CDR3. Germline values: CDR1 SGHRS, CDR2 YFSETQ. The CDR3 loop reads CASTPDRGAGEDTQYF. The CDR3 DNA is TGCGCCAGCACTCCTGACAGGGGGGCGGGGGAAGATACGCAGTATTTT. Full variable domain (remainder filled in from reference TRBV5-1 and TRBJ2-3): KAGVTQTPRYLIKTRGQQVTLSCSPISGHRSVSWYQQTPGQGLQFLFEYFSETQRNKGNFPGRFSGRQFSNSRSEMNVSTLELGDSALYLCASTPDRGAGEDTQYFGPGTRLTVL.

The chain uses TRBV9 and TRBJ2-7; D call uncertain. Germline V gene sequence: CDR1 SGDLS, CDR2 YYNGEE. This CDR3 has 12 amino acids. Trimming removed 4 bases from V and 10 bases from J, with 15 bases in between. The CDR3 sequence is CASSSSSRKQYF. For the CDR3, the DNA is TGTGCCAGCAGCTCATCCAGCAGGAAACAGTACTTC.

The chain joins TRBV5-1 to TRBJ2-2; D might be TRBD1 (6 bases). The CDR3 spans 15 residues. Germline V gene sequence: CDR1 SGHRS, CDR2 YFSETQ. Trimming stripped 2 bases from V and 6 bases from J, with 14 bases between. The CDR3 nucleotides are TGCGCCAGCAGCTTAACGGGACATGCTGCCGGGGAGCTGTTTTTT. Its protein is CASSLTGHAAGELFF.

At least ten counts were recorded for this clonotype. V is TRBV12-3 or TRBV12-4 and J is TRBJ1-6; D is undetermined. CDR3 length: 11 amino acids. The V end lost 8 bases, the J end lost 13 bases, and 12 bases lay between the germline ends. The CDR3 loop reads CASALRGPLHF. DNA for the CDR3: TGTGCCAGCGCCTTGCGGGGTCCCCTCCACTTT.

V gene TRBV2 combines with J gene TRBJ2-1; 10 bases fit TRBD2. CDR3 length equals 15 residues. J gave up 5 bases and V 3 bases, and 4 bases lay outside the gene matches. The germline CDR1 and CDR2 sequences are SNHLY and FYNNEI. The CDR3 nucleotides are TGTGCCAGCAGTGAGCTAGCGGGAGCCCACAATGAGCAGTTCTTC. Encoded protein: CASSELAGAHNEQFF.

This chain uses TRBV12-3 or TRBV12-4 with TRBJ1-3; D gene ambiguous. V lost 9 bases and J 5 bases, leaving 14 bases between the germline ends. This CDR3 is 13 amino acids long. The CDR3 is CARTGQRRNTIYF. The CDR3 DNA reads TGTGCCAGAACTGGCCAACGTCGAAACACCATATATTTT.

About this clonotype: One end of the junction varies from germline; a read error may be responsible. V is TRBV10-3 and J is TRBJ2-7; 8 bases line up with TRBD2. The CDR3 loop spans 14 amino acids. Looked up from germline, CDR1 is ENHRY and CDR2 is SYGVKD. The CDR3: CAISQPGPGGQQHF. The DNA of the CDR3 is TGTGCCATCAGCCAGCCGGGTCCGGGGGGGCAGCAGCACTTC.

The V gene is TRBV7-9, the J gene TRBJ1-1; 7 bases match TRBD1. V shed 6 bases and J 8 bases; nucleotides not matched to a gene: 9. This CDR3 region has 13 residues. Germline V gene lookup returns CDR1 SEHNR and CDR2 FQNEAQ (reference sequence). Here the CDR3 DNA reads TGTGCCAGCAGTGTGACAGGGAGGACAGAAGCTTTCTTT. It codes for CASSVTGRTEAFF.

The CDR3 spells CSAGGGDAQYF. The CDR3 region has the DNA TGCAGTGCTGGGGGGGGGGACGCGCAGTATTTT. The gene calls are TRBV20-1 and TRBJ2-3; 7 bases line up with TRBD2. Germline V gene sequence: CDR1 DFQATT, CDR2 SNEGSKA (reference sequence). Losses at the gene ends were 5 bases for V and 10 bases for J; bases not matched to a gene: 6. CDR3 length: 11 amino acids.

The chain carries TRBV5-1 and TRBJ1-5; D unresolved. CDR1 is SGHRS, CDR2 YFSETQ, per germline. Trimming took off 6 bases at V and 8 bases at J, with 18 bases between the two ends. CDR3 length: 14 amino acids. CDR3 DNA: TGCGCCAGCAAACTCCACAGACACTACGAGCCCCAGCATTTT. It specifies CASKLHRHYEPQHF.

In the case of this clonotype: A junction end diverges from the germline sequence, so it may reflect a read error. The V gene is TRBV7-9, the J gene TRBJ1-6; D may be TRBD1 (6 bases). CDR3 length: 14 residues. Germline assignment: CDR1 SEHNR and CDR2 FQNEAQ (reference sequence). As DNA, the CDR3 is TGTGCCAGCTCGCCACAGGGTGATGGGACACAAAAACTCTTT. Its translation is CASSPQGDGTQKLF.

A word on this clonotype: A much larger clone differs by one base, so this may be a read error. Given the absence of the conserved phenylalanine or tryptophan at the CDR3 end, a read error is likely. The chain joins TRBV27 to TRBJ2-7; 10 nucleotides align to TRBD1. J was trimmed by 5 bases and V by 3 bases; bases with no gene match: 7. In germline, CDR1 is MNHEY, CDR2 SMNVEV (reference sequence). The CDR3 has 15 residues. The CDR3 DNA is TGTGCCAGCAGTTTTTACCGGGACAGGGGAAACGAGCAGTACTCC. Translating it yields CASSFYRDRGNEQYS.

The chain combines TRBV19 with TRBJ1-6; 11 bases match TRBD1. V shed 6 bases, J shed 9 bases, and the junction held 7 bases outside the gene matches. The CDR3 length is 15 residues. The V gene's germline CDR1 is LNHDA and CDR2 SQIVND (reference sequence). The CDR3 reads CASRDRTGGRSPLHF. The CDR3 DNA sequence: TGTGCCAGTAGGGACAGGACAGGGGGCCGTTCACCCCTCCACTTT.

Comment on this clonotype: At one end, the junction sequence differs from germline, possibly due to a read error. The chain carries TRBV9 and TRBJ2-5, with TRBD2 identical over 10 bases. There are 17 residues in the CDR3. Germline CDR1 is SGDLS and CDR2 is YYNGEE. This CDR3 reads CTSSLGRSGGAAETQYF. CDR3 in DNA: TGTACCAGCAGCTTAGGTCGGAGCGGGGGGGCAGCAGAGACCCAGTACTTC.

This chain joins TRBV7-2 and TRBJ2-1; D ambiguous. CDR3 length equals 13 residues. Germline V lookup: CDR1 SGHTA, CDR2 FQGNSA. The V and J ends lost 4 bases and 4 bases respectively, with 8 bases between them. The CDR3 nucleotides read TGTGCCAGCAGCTCCTTGGGTTACAATGAGCAGTTCTTC. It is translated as CASSSLGYNEQFF. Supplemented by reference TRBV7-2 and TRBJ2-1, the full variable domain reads GAGVSQSPSNKVTEKGKDVELRCDPISGHTALYWYRQSLGQGLEFLIYFQGNSAPDKSGLPSDRFSAERTGGSVSTLTIQRTQQEDSAVYLCASSSLGYNEQFFGPGTRLTVL.